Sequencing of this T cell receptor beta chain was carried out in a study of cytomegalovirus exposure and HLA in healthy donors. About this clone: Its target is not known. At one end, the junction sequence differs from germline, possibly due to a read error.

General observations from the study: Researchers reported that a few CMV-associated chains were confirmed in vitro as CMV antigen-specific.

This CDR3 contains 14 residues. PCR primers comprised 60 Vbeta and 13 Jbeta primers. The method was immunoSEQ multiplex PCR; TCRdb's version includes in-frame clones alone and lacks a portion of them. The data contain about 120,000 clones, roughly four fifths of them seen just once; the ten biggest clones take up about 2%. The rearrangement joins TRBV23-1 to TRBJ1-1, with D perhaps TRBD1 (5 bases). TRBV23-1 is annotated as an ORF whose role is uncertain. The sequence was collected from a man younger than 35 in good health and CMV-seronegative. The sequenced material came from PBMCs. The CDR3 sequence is CAGSLTARNTEAFF. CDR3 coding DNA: TGCGCCGGCAGTCTGACAGCCAGGAACACTGAAGCTTTCTTT.